These 26 T cell receptor beta chains were sequenced from one sample in a study of control samples from healthy donors and cancer patients. TCRdb's table, derived via immunoSEQ multiplex PCR, lists solely in-frame clones and lacks some. The data contain about 220,000 clones, roughly 94% of them seen just once; the ten biggest clones take up approximately 1.5%. What was sequenced was blood. All receptors derive from a man aged 50-59 years in good health.

The V call is TRBV15, the J call TRBJ2-3; D is undetermined. The V gene lost 0 bases and the J gene lost 2 bases, with 15 bases spanning the gap. This CDR3 region has 17 residues. Germline CDR1 reads LNHNV; CDR2 reads YYDKDF (reference sequence). CDR3 nucleotides: TGTGCCACCAGCAGAGATCTGAGGATAAGCCCCACAGATACGCAGTATTTT. Translated: CATSRDLRISPTDTQYF.

This clone turned up a few times. The rearrangement links TRBV28 to TRBJ1-2; 11 positions agree with TRBD1. After removal of 4 bases from V and 5 bases from J, the junction contained 3 bases not matched to a gene. Germline V gene data show CDR1 as MDHEN and CDR2 as SYDVKM. The CDR3 has 14 residues. The CDR3: CASSWGQGVYGYTF. In DNA form, the CDR3 reads TGTGCCAGCAGTTGGGGACAGGGGGTATATGGCTACACCTTC.

V is TRBV20-1 and J is TRBJ2-3; D is ambiguous. The germline V gene has CDR1 DFQATT and CDR2 SNEGSKA (reference sequence). V gave up 2 bases and J gave up 9 bases, with 9 bases separating them. The CDR3 runs 11 residues. CDR3 in DNA: TGCAGTGCTAGACTCCCGAACACGCAGTATTTT. It translates to CSARLPNTQYF.

The gene calls are TRBV29-1 and TRBJ1-1; unclear D gene. V dropped 3 bases and J dropped 2 bases, with 10 bases sitting between them. Germline V gene sequence: CDR1 SQVTM, CDR2 ANQGSEA. This CDR3 is built from 13 residues. Here the CDR3 reads CSVEEPTNTEAFF. CDR3 in DNA: TGCAGCGTTGAGGAGCCAACTAACACTGAAGCTTTCTTT.

DNA of the CDR3: TGTGCCAGCAGTTCCTCTTCAGGACAGCCCCAGCATTTT. Translating it yields CASSSSSGQPQHF. The V and J genes are TRBV28 and TRBJ1-5, with no clear D. The CDR3 covers 13 residues. CDR1 and CDR2 (germline): MDHEN, SYDVKM. V was clipped by 4 bases and J by 7 bases, with 11 bases between them.

V and J are TRBV7-2 and TRBJ1-2; TRBD1 might be the D (5 bases). Germline CDR1 SGHTA, CDR2 FQGNSA. The V gene lost 11 bases and the J gene lost 4 bases, with 17 bases spanning the gap. This CDR3 has 13 residues. The CDR3 region has the DNA TGTGCCCTCGGGGCCTCCCGGATCTATGGCTACACCTTC. Translating it yields CALGASRIYGYTF.

This chain joins TRBV2 and TRBJ2-3, with 11 bases that match TRBD1. This CDR3 is built from 14 residues. V lost 8 bases, J lost 2 bases, and 3 bases stayed unmatched. The germline V gene has CDR1 SNHLY and CDR2 FYNNEI. CDR3 nucleotides: TGTGCCAGCGCGGGACAGGGGGTCACAGATACGCAGTATTTT. This translates into CASAGQGVTDTQYF.

The J gene is TRBJ1-3, the V gene TRBV5-1, with D unresolved. The CDR3 is 15 amino acids. Germline V CDR1 and CDR2: SGHRS, YFSETQ. Deletions cut 4 bases from V and 0 bases from J, with 11 bases between. The CDR3 here is CASSPDRLSGNTIYF. The CDR3 bases are TGCGCCAGCAGCCCGGACCGACTCTCTGGAAACACCATATATTTT.

The genes are TRBV6-2 or TRBV6-3 and TRBJ1-1, with 8 positions matching TRBD1. Germline CDR1 reads MNHEY; CDR2 reads SVGEGT. Losses at the gene ends were 0 bases for V and 3 bases for J; bases not matched to a gene: 6. The CDR3 totals 16 residues. The CDR3 sequence: CASSYSSNRGDTEAFF. The CDR3 nucleotides read TGTGCCAGCAGTTACTCCTCTAACAGGGGGGACACTGAAGCTTTCTTT.

The chain uses TRBV5-1 and TRBJ2-1, with 11 nucleotides matching TRBD2. The CDR3 length is 16 residues. Germline values: CDR1 SGHRS, CDR2 YFSETQ. The ends lost 4 bases at V and 4 bases at J; junction bases unmatched: 7. DNA for the CDR3: TGCGCCAGCAGCGCCTTAGCGGGGGGGCAGTACAATGAGCAGTTCTTC. It specifies CASSALAGGQYNEQFF.

The rearrangement links TRBV5-6 to TRBJ2-1, with TRBD1 as a possible D gene (6 bases). Germline assignment: CDR1 SGHDT and CDR2 YYEEEE. There are 13 residues in the CDR3. V gave up 1 base and J gave up 13 bases, with 15 bases separating them. The CDR3 DNA follows: TGTGCCAGCAGCTTGAACAGGGCCCACGATCAGTTCTTC. Translation gives CASSLNRAHDQFF.

This sequence joins TRBV2 and TRBJ2-2; 8 bases line up with TRBD1. Germline CDR1 and CDR2: SNHLY and FYNNEI. With 6 bases clipped from V and 4 bases from J, the junction kept 7 bases outside the gene matches. The CDR3 spans 15 residues. The CDR3 coding sequence is TGTGCCAGCAGAGGCAGGGGGCGAAGCACCGGGGAGCTGTTTTTT. Protein sequence: CASRGRGRSTGELFF.

J is TRBJ1-2 and V is TRBV11-2; the D is unclear. CDR1 and CDR2 from the germline V gene are SGHAT and FQNNGV. The CDR3 has 12 residues. Trimming shortened V by 5 bases and J by 6 bases, and 10 bases separated the two germline ends. The CDR3 region is CASSRSLNGYTF. The DNA for the CDR3 is TGTGCCAGCAGCCGGTCGCTCAATGGCTACACCTTC. The full variable domain, with the rest looked up from reference TRBV11-2 and TRBJ1-2, is EAGVAQSPRYKIIEKRQSVAFWCNPISGHATLYWYQQILGQGPKLLIQFQNNGVVDDSQLPKDRFSAERLKGVDSTLKIQPAKLEDSAVYLCASSRSLNGYTFGSGTRLTVV.

V gene TRBV12-5 combines with J gene TRBJ2-1; tentatively, D is TRBD1 or TRBD2 (5 bases each). With 6 bases removed from V and 5 bases from J, the gap between germline ends came to 11 bases. Per germline, CDR1 LGHNT and CDR2 FRNRAP. This CDR3 has 13 amino acids. In DNA, the CDR3 is TGTGCTAGTGGCACGGGGCTCAACAATGAGCAGTTCTTC. Protein: CASGTGLNNEQFF.

V gene TRBV19 combines with J gene TRBJ2-1; 9 nucleotides line up with TRBD1. The germline V gene has CDR1 LNHDA and CDR2 SQIVND (reference sequence). The CDR3 sequence is 15 residues long. Trimming at V came to 4 bases and at J to 3 bases, leaving 4 bases not matched to a gene. Written as DNA, the CDR3 is TGTGCCAGTAGTACAACAGGGGGCGACTACAATGAGCAGTTCTTC. Translating it yields CASSTTGGDYNEQFF.

V gene TRBV6-9 combines with J gene TRBJ1-6; TRBD1 is a possible D gene (5 bases). The CDR3 covers 15 residues. Trimming pared 0 bases from V and 9 bases from J, leaving 12 bases between. CDR1 MNHGY and CDR2 SVAAGI come from the germline V gene. CDR3 DNA sequence: TGTGCCAGCAGTTATTCTTTAGGGGTGCCTTCACCCCTCCACTTT. This translates into CASSYSLGVPSPLHF.

The rearrangement joins TRBV6-5 to TRBJ1-2; D gene ambiguous. Germline V lookup: CDR1 MNHEY, CDR2 SVGAGI. Trimming took 6 bases from V and 7 from J, leaving 15 bases between them. The CDR3 runs to 13 residues. CDR3 DNA: TGTGCCAGCAGCGGAGGGTTTAACGGTGGCTACACCTTC. Its protein is CASSGGFNGGYTF.

This chain connects TRBV14 to TRBJ2-3, with unresolved D. This CDR3 is built from 13 residues. V was cut by 6 bases and J by 2 bases, with 9 bases left in between. Germline loops: CDR1 SGHDN, CDR2 FVKESK. The CDR3 DNA reads as TGTGCCAGCAGTCGGGCTCTCACAGATACGCAGTATTTT. It codes for CASSRALTDTQYF.

This rearrangement joins TRBV23-1 to TRBJ1-2, with TRBD1 matching over 8 bases. TRBV23-1 is flagged as an ORF with uncertain function. J was trimmed by 4 bases and V by 3 bases; bases with no gene match: 10. The CDR3 covers 16 residues. CDR3 in amino acids: CASSHIWTGRSYGYTF. In DNA form, the CDR3 reads TGCGCCAGCAGTCACATATGGACAGGGAGGAGCTATGGCTACACCTTC.

This chain connects TRBV9 to TRBJ1-3; perhaps TRBD1 as D (5 bases). Germline values: CDR1 SGDLS, CDR2 YYNGEE. The CDR3 has 14 amino acids. The germline V and J ends were trimmed by 1 base and 4 bases, with 9 bases remaining between them. The CDR3 is CASSVPGTGNTIYF. CDR3 bases: TGTGCCAGCAGCGTACCAGGGACGGGAAACACCATATATTTT. The full variable domain, rest sourced from reference TRBV9 and TRBJ1-3, is DSGVTQTPKHLITATGQRVTLRCSPRSGDLSVYWYQQSLDQGLQFLIQYYNGEERAKGNILERFSAQQFPDLHSELNLSSLELGDSALYFCASSVPGTGNTIYFGEGSWLTVV.

The chain recombines TRBV18 with TRBJ1-4; 9 nucleotides line up with TRBD1. Germline V gives CDR1 KGHSH, CDR2 LQKENI. V lost 0 bases and J lost 7; bases outside the gene matches: 3. This CDR3 has 15 amino acids. The CDR3 sequence is CASSPPGQGGEKLFF. In nucleotides, the CDR3 is TGTGCCAGCTCACCACCGGGACAGGGCGGTGAAAAACTGTTTTTT. Full variable domain (outside the CDR3, taken from reference TRBV18 and TRBJ1-4): NAGVMQNPRHLVRRRGQEARLRCSPMKGHSHVYWYRQLPEEGLKFMVYLQKENIIDESGMPKERFSAEFPKEGPSILRIQQVVRGDSAAYFCASSPPGQGGEKLFFGSGTQLSVL.

Notes on this clone: Other DNA sequences in this sample translate to the same CDR3. Here the CDR3 reads CASSLGVYGYTF. DNA for the CDR3: TGTGCCAGCAGTTTGGGAGTTTATGGCTACACCTTC. J is TRBJ1-2 and V is TRBV12-3 or TRBV12-4; the D is unclear. Trimming shortened V by 3 bases and J by 5 bases, and 7 bases separated the two germline ends. The CDR3 runs 12 residues.

The rearrangement joins TRBV11-2 to TRBJ2-4; 9 bases line up with TRBD2. CDR1 and CDR2 from the germline V gene are SGHAT and FQNNGV. This CDR3 is 15 amino acids long. V lost 4 bases to trimming and J lost 2 bases; unmatched junction nucleotides: 3. CDR3 amino acids: CASSSSGGPKNIQYF. The CDR3 coding sequence is TGTGCCAGCAGCTCGAGCGGGGGGCCCAAAAACATTCAGTACTTC.

The chain uses TRBV6-2 or TRBV6-3 and TRBJ1-1; 7 bases line up with TRBD1. J gave up 4 bases and V 6 bases, and 11 bases lay outside the gene matches. CDR1 and CDR2 (germline): MNHEY, SVGEGT. The CDR3 has 15 residues. The CDR3 DNA sequence: TGTGCCAGCAGCCCATTGGGGGCAGGGGGCACTGAAGCTTTCTTT. This encodes CASSPLGAGGTEAFF.

The V gene is TRBV29-1, the J gene TRBJ1-1; a weak D match, TRBD1 (5 bases). This CDR3 spans 14 amino acids. Germline loops: CDR1 SQVTM, CDR2 ANQGSEA. V was clipped by 4 bases and J by 0 bases, with 12 bases between them. CDR3 DNA sequence: TGCAGCGTTGGACAGCTCACTTTGAACACTGAAGCTTTCTTT. Amino acid sequence: CSVGQLTLNTEAFF.

This clone was seen a few times. The chain is built from TRBV6-5 and TRBJ1-6, with D possibly matching TRBD1 (5 bases). This CDR3 spans 13 amino acids. Deletions cut 5 bases from V and 6 bases from J, with 8 bases between. The germline gives CDR1 MNHEY, CDR2 SVGAGI. CDR3 sequence: CASSRQFNSPLHF. The CDR3 region has the DNA TGTGCCAGCAGTCGACAGTTTAATTCACCCCTCCACTTT.